The rows below give T cell receptor beta chains drawn from one sample of a study of blood T cell repertoires in COVID-19. The assay was immunoSEQ multiplex PCR, and TCRdb's table has in-frame clones only and misses some. The sample comprises about 190,000 clones, about 77% of which are singletons, and under 3.5% rests with the top ten. The source material was peripheral blood. The receptors were gathered from a woman at least 80 years old with active or convalescent COVID-19. Each CDR3 is given with its conserved first and last residue. A D gene is named only where the DNA matches it firmly. The listing skips clone size in some rows; elsewhere it reads once, few, many or a size class.

CDR3	DNA	V	J	size	D
CSASVLQGLSEAFF	TGCAGTGCTAGTGTGTTACAGGGATTGTCTGAAGCTTTCTTT	TRBV20-1	TRBJ1-1	-	-
CASRQGVSGNTIYF	TGTGCCAGCCGACAGGGGGTCTCTGGAAACACCATATATTTT	TRBV28	TRBJ1-3	once	TRBD1
CASSTTGDEQYF	TGTGCCAGCAGTACGACAGGGGACGAGCAGTACTTC	TRBV2	TRBJ2-7	once	TRBD1
CAILAGATDTQYF	TGTGCCATCCTAGCGGGGGCCACAGATACGCAGTATTTT	TRBV10-3	TRBJ2-3	-	TRBD2
CASSEGGDEQFF	TGTGCCAGCAGTGAAGGCGGGGATGAGCAGTTCTTC	TRBV2	TRBJ2-1	-	-
CASSRQGGTDTQYF	TGTGCCAGCAGCCGACAGGGCGGGACAGATACGCAGTATTTT	TRBV2	TRBJ2-3	-	TRBD1
CASSLGGRVETQYF	TGTGCCAGCAGCTTAGGAGGCAGGGTAGAGACCCAGTACTTC	TRBV7-6	TRBJ2-5	once	-
CASKGTWAFQETQYF	TGTGCCAGCAAGGGGACATGGGCCTTCCAAGAGACCCAGTACTTC	TRBV2	TRBJ2-5	-	-
CARSRGPETQYF	TGTGCCAGGTCAAGGGGGCCCGAGACCCAGTACTTC	TRBV21-1	TRBJ2-5	-	-
CASSKGPENTEAFF	TGTGCCAGCAGCAAAGGTCCAGAGAACACTGAAGCTTTCTTT	TRBV21-1	TRBJ1-1	-	-
CASSESGYGYTF	TGTGCCAGCAGTGAGAGCGGCTATGGCTACACCTTC	TRBV28	TRBJ1-2	-	-
CASSIVGRGRTGELFF	TGTGCCAGTAGTATAGTAGGCAGGGGGAGAACCGGGGAGCTGTTTTTT	TRBV19	TRBJ2-2	once	TRBD1
CASSDVARYNEQFF	TGTGCCAGCAGTGACGTAGCCCGTTACAATGAGCAGTTCTTC	TRBV2	TRBJ2-1	once	-
CASSQDLGGAIGTEAFF	TGTGCCAGCAGCCAAGATCTTGGGGGGGCTATAGGTACTGAAGCTTTCTTT	TRBV3-1/TRBV3-2	TRBJ1-1	-	-
CASSPGDSSYEQYF	TGTGCCAGCTCACCAGGGGACAGCTCCTACGAGCAGTACTTC	TRBV18	TRBJ2-7	-	TRBD1
CASSRQNYGYTF	TGTGCCAGTAGTAGGCAGAACTATGGCTACACCTTC	TRBV19	TRBJ1-2	-	-
CASSLGTSGPGETQYF	TGTGCCAGCAGCTTAGGGACTAGCGGTCCCGGGGAGACCCAGTACTTC	TRBV7-6	TRBJ2-5	-	TRBD2
CASSQGSQWNTEAFF	TGCGCCAGCAGCCAAGGATCACAATGGAACACTGAAGCTTTCTTT	TRBV4-3	TRBJ1-1	-	-
CASNRQGLGTEAFF	TGTGCCAGCAACCGACAGGGTCTAGGCACTGAAGCTTTCTTT	TRBV27	TRBJ1-1	-	TRBD1
CSVTAGNYGYTF	TGCAGCGTTACCGCAGGAAACTATGGCTACACCTTC	TRBV29-1	TRBJ1-2	-	-
CASTHLGDSSGANVLTF	TGTGCCAGCACCCACCTGGGGGACTCGTCTGGGGCCAACGTCCTGACTTTC	TRBV28	TRBJ2-6	-	-
CARGRANTGELFF	TGTGCTAGGGGTCGGGCGAACACCGGGGAGCTGTTTTTT	TRBV2	TRBJ2-2	-	-
CASSQDIGGYTF	TGCGCCAGCAGCCAGGACATCGGAGGCTACACCTTC	TRBV4-1	TRBJ1-2	-	-
CASSEGAATYNSPLHF	TGTGCCAGCAGCGAAGGGGCCGCGACCTATAATTCACCCCTCCACTTT	TRBV9	TRBJ1-6	few	-
CASRLAGSSTEAFF	TGTGCCAGCCGGCTGGCGGGCTCGAGCACTGAAGCTTTCTTT	TRBV7-3	TRBJ1-1	-	-
CASIQGQPSTDTQYF	TGCGCCAGCATCCAAGGACAACCTAGCACAGATACGCAGTATTTT	TRBV5-1	TRBJ2-3	-	-
CASSLDYYRVETQYF	TGTGCCAGCAGCTTAGATTATTACAGGGTCGAGACCCAGTACTTC	TRBV11-2	TRBJ2-5	-	-
CARSHQGQGHNQPQHF	TGTGCCAGAAGCCACCAAGGACAGGGACACAATCAGCCCCAGCATTTT	TRBV5-3	TRBJ1-5	-	TRBD1
CASSSPGQVNEKLFF	TGTGCCAGCAGCTCGCCGGGACAGGTGAATGAAAAACTGTTTTTT	TRBV5-4	TRBJ1-4	-	TRBD1
CASSRGPGNTIYF	TGTGCCAGCTCTAGGGGGCCCGGAAACACCATATATTTT	TRBV21-1	TRBJ1-3	-	-
CASSYLGGVSPLHF	TGTGCCAGCAGTTACTTAGGCGGGGTTTCACCCCTCCACTTT	TRBV6-2/TRBV6-3	TRBJ1-6	-	-
CASSWDRAYEQYF	TGTGCCAGCAGTTGGGACAGAGCCTACGAGCAGTACTTC	TRBV28	TRBJ2-7	-	TRBD1
CASSREQGFTEAFF	TGTGCCAGCAGCCGGGAACAGGGATTCACTGAAGCTTTCTTT	TRBV5-4	TRBJ1-1	-	-
CASSPGTGGARDQPQHF	TGTGCCAGCAGTCCCGGGACAGGGGGCGCAAGGGATCAGCCCCAGCATTTT	TRBV6-6	TRBJ1-5	many	TRBD1
CASSYRGLGEAFF	TGTGCCAGCTCGTACAGGGGACTCGGTGAAGCTTTCTTT	TRBV18	TRBJ1-1	-	TRBD1
CASSPPRVPTDTQYF	TGCGCCAGCAGCCCCCCCAGGGTCCCCACAGATACGCAGTATTTT	TRBV23-1	TRBJ2-3	-	-
CASSLDSSYRGYTF	TGTGCCAGCAGCTTGGACAGTTCTTACCGGGGCTACACCTTC	TRBV5-4	TRBJ1-2	-	-
CASSDLAGEVHEQYF	TGCGCCAGCAGTGATCTAGCGGGAGAGGTCCACGAGCAGTACTTC	TRBV10-1	TRBJ2-7	-	TRBD2
CASSPGTSGGVGQETQYF	TGTGCCAGCAGTCCCGGGACTAGCGGGGGTGTTGGCCAAGAGACCCAGTACTTC	TRBV6-2/TRBV6-3	TRBJ2-5	-	TRBD2
CASSGDRVTEAFF	TGTGCCAGCAGTGGGGACAGGGTAACTGAAGCTTTCTTT	TRBV2	TRBJ1-1	-	TRBD1
CASSLEQSRRDTQYF	TGTGCCAGCAGCTTGGAGCAGAGTCGGCGGGATACGCAGTATTTT	TRBV5-6	TRBJ2-3	-	-
CASSRSGRGSLTGELFF	TGTGCCAGCAGCCGTTCTGGCCGGGGGAGTCTCACCGGGGAGCTGTTTTTT	TRBV28	TRBJ2-2	-	-